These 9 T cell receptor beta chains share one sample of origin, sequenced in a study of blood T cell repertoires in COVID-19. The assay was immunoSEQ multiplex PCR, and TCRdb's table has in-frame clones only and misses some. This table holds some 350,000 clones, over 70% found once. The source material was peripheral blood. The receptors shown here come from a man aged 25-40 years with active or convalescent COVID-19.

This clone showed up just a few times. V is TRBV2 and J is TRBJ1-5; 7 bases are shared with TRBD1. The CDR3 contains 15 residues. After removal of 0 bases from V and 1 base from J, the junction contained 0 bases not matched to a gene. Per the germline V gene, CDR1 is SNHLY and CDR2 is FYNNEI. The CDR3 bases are TGTGCCAGCAGTGAAGCGGACAGGAGCAATCAGCCCCAGCATTTT. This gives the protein CASSEADRSNQPQHF.

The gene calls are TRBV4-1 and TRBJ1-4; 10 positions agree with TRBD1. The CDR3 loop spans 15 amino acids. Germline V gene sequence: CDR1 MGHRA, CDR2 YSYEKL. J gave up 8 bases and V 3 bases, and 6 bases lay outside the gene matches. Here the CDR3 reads CASSQPRDRGEKLFF. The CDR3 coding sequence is TGCGCCAGCAGCCAGCCCCGGGACAGGGGCGAAAAACTGTTTTTT.

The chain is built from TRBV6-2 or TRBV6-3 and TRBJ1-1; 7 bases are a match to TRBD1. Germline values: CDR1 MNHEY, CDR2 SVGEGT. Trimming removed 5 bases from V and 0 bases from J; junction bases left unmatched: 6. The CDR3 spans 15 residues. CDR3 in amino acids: CASSPLTGLNTEAFF. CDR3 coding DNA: TGTGCCAGCAGTCCCCTGACAGGGCTGAACACTGAAGCTTTCTTT.

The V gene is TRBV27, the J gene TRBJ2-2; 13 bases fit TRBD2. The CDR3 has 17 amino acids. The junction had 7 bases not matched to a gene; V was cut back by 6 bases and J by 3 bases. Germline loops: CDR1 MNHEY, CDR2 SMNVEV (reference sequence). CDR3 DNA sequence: TGTGCCAGCAGCCGGACTAGCGGGAGCCCACACACCGGGGAGCTGTTTTTT. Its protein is CASSRTSGSPHTGELFF.

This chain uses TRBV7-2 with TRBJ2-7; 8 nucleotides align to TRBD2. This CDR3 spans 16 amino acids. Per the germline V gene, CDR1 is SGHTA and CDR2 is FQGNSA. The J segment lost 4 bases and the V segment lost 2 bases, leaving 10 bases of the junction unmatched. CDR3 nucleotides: TGTGCCAGCAGCTTAAATTCTGCTAGCGGGCAATACGAGCAGTACTTC. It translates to CASSLNSASGQYEQYF.

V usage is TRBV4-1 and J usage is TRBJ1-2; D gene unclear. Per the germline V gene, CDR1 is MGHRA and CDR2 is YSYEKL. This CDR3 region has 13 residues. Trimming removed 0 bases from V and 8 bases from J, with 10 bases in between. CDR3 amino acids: CASSQEFAHGYTF. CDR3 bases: TGCGCCAGCAGCCAAGAGTTCGCACACGGCTACACCTTC.

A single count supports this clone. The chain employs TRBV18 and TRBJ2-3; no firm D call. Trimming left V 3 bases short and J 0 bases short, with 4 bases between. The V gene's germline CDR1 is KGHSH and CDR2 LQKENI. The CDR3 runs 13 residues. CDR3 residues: CASSPSSTDTQYF. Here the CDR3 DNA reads TGTGCCAGCTCACCTTCTAGCACAGATACGCAGTATTTT.

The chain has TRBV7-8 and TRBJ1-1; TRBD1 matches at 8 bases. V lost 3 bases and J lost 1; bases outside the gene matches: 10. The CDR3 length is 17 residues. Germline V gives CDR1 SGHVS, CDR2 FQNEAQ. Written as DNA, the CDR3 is TGTGCCAGCAGCTTGGCAGGGGGCGGAGGTGCGAACACTGAAGCTTTCTTT. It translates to CASSLAGGGGANTEAFF.

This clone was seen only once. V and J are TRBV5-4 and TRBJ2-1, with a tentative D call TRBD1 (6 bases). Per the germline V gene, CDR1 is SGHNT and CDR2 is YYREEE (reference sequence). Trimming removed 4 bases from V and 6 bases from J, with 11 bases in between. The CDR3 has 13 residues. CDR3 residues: CASSSNRANEQFF. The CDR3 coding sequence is TGTGCCAGCAGCAGCAACAGGGCCAATGAGCAGTTCTTC.